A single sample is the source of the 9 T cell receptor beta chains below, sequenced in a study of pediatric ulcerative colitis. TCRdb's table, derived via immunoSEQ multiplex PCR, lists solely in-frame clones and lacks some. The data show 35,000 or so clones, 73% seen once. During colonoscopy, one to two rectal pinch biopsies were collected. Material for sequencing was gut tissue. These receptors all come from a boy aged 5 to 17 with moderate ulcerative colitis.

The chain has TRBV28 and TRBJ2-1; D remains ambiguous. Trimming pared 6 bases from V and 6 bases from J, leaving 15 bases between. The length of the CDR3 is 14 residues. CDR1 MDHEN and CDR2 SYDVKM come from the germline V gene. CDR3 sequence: CASRPAGLRNEQFF. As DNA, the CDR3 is TGTGCCAGCAGACCAGCCGGTCTGCGCAATGAGCAGTTCTTC. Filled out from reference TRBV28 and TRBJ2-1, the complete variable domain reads DVKVTQSSRYLVKRTGEKVFLECVQDMDHENMFWYRQDPGLGLRLIYFSYDVKMKEKGDIPEGYSVSREKKERFSLILESASTNQTSMYLCASRPAGLRNEQFFGPGTRLTVL.

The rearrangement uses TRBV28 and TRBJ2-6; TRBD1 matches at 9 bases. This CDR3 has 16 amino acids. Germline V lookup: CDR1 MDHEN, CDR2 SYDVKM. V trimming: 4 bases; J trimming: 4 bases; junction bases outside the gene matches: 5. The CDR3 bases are TGTGCCAGCAGTTCACAGGGGGCGCTGGGGGCCAACGTCCTGACTTTC. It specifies CASSSQGALGANVLTF.

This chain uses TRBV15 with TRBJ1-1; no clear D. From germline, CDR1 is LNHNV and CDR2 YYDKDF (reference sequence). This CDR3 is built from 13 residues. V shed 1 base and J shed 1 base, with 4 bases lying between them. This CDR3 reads CATSRGENTEAFF. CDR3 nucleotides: TGTGCCACCAGCAGAGGCGAGAACACTGAAGCTTTCTTT.

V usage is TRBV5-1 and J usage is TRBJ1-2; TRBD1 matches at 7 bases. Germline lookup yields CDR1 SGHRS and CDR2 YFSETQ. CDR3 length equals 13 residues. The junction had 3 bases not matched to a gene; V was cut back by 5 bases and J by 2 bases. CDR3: CASSGQANYGYTF. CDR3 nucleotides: TGCGCCAGCAGTGGACAGGCCAACTATGGCTACACCTTC.

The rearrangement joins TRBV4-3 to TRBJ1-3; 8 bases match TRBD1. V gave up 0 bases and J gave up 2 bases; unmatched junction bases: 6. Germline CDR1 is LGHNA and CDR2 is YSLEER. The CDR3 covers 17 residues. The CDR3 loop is CASSQEAAGGAGNTIYF. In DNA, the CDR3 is TGCGCCAGCAGCCAAGAAGCGGCAGGGGGCGCTGGAAACACCATATATTTT.

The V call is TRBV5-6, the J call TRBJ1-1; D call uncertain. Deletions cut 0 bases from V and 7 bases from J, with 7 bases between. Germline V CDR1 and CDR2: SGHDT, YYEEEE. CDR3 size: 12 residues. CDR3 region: CASSLAHHEAFF. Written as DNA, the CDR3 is TGTGCCAGCAGCTTGGCCCATCATGAAGCTTTCTTT.

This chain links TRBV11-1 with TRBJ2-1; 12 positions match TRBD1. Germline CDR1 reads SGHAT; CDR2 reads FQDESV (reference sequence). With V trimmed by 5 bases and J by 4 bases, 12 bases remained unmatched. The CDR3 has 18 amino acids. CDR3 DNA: TGTGCCAGCAGCCACCGGGACAGGGGGCAACGCGGATACAATGAGCAGTTCTTC. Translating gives CASSHRDRGQRGYNEQFF.

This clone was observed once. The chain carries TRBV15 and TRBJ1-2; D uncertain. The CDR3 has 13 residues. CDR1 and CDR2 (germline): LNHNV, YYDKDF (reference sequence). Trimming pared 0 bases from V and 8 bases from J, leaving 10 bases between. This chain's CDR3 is CATSRETVQGYTF. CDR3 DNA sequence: TGTGCCACCAGCAGAGAGACCGTACAAGGCTACACCTTC.

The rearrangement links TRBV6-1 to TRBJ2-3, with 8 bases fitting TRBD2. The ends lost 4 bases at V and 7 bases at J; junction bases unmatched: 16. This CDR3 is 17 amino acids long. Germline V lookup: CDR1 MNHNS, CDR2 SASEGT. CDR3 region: CASSGHLGAGVMNTQYF. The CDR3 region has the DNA TGTGCCAGCAGTGGACATTTGGGAGCGGGAGTTATGAATACGCAGTATTTT.